A selection of T cell receptor beta chains follows, all from one sample in a study of naive and memory T cell subsets. TCRdb analysed the 5' RACE reads with MiXCR anew, one entry per CDR3 protein. Among about 48,000 distinct CDR3 sequences listed, 4.7% were seen once. The receptors were gathered from a female donor in good health. Both conserved end residues are part of each CDR3. D genes are given only for firm matches. Clone size is shown for a subset of rows, as once, few, many or a class of expanded clone.

NA	TRBV12-3/TRBV12-4	NA	TRBJ1-1	CASSLRYLAFF	TGTGCCAGCAGTTTAAGGTATTTGGCTTTCTTT
TRBD2	TRBV29-1	many	TRBJ2-1	CSVEGGTSGVSSYNEQFF	TGCAGCGTTGAAGGTGGGACTAGCGGGGTTAGCTCCTACAATGAGCAGTTCTTC
NA	TRBV19	few	TRBJ1-1	CASSPRGGRGTEAFF	TGTGCCAGTAGCCCACGGGGGGGACGGGGCACTGAAGCTTTCTTT
NA	TRBV7-2	many	TRBJ2-1	CASSCDLFQFF	TGTGCCAGCAGCTGTGACTTGTTTCAGTTCTTC
NA	TRBV9	many	TRBJ1-3	CASSVRDIGNTIYF	TGTGCCAGCAGCGTGCGGGACATTGGAAACACCATATATTTT
NA	TRBV20-1	many	TRBJ2-7	CSARDRKGSYEQYF	TGCAGTGCTAGAGATAGGAAGGGGAGTTACGAGCAGTACTTC
NA	TRBV3-1	many	TRBJ2-1	CASSLWHRGSSYNEQFF	TGTGCCAGCAGCCTATGGCACCGGGGAAGCTCCTACAATGAGCAGTTCTTC
NA	TRBV27	many	TRBJ2-1	CATRELGPQGSYNEQFF	TGTGCCACCAGAGAACTAGGTCCACAAGGCTCCTACAATGAGCAGTTCTTC
NA	TRBV2	few	TRBJ2-7	CASMVRSYEQYF	TGTGCCAGCATGGTCCGATCCTACGAGCAGTACTTC
NA	TRBV9	NA	TRBJ2-4	CASSPRDISGILAKNIQYF	TGTGCCAGCAGCCCCCGAGACATTTCGGGCATTCTAGCCAAAAACATTCAGTACTTC
NA	TRBV6-5	many	TRBJ1-6	CASSYSAAIWNSPLHF	TGTGCCAGCAGTTACTCGGCAGCTATATGGAATTCACCCCTCCACTTT
TRBD2	TRBV4-1	many	TRBJ2-1	CASSHLLGLAGGLNEQFF	TGCGCCAGCAGCCATCTTCTGGGACTAGCGGGAGGGCTGAATGAGCAGTTCTTC
NA	TRBV12-3/TRBV12-4	few	TRBJ1-2	CASSQIRGGGYTF	TGTGCCAGCAGTCAGATCAGGGGAGGTGGCTACACCTTC
NA	TRBV6-2/TRBV6-3	many	TRBJ1-1	CASSYSNRVDFF	TGTGCCAGCAGTTACTCAAATAGAGTGGATTTCTTT
NA	TRBV5-1	many	TRBJ2-7	CASSLVGWQGLDEQYF	TGCGCCAGCAGCTTGGTCGGCTGGCAGGGTCTCGACGAGCAGTACTTC
NA	TRBV10-3	many	TRBJ2-1	CAISESSGGWWTEQFF	TGTGCCATCAGTGAGTCAAGTGGGGGCTGGTGGACTGAGCAGTTCTTC
NA	TRBV27	many	TRBJ2-7	CASTKYPGSYEQYF	TGTGCCAGCACCAAGTATCCCGGCTCCTACGAGCAGTACTTC
TRBD2	TRBV20-1	many	TRBJ2-5	CSAIRLAGVLTQYF	TGCAGTGCTATTAGACTAGCGGGAGTTTTGACCCAGTACTTC
NA	TRBV11-2	NA	TRBJ2-1	CASSPESLGGYNEQFF	TGTGCCAGCAGCCCCGAGTCTTTAGGCGGTTACAATGAGCAGTTCTTC
TRBD2	TRBV7-7	few	TRBJ2-2	CASSLAGGPAGELFF	TGTGCTAGCAGCTTAGCGGGAGGGCCGGCCGGGGAGCTGTTTTTT
TRBD2	TRBV28	many	TRBJ2-1	CASSLFGSGRDNEQFF	TGTGCCAGCAGTTTATTCGGTAGCGGGAGGGACAATGAGCAGTTCTTC
NA	TRBV7-7	many	TRBJ2-3	CASSKGARVFTDTQYF	TGTGCCAGCAGTAAAGGGGCGCGGGTATTCACAGATACGCAGTATTTT
NA	TRBV2	many	TRBJ1-6	CASSPRRNSPLHF	TGTGCCAGCAGCCCCCGCAGGAATTCACCCCTCCACTTT
NA	TRBV6-5	many	TRBJ2-2	CASSWTANTGELFF	TGTGCCAGCAGTTGGACAGCGAACACCGGGGAGCTGTTTTTT
TRBD1	TRBV6-1	many	TRBJ1-1	CASRIYPGQGWRNEAFF	TGTGCCAGCAGGATATATCCGGGACAGGGGTGGCGGAATGAAGCTTTCTTT
TRBD2	TRBV27	many	TRBJ2-7	CASSLSGLEAYEQYF	TGTGCCAGCAGTTTATCGGGACTAGAGGCCTACGAGCAGTACTTC
TRBD1	TRBV7-2	many	TRBJ2-3	CASSARDRGGDTQYF	TGTGCCAGCAGCGCCCGGGACAGGGGAGGAGATACGCAGTATTTT
NA	TRBV7-9	NA	TRBJ2-5	CASSLGTPPYF	TGTGCCAGCAGCTTGGGGACCCCACCTTACTTC
NA	TRBV5-1	many	TRBJ2-1	CASSLVEHSYNEQFF	TGCGCCAGCAGCTTGGTGGAACACTCCTACAATGAGCAGTTCTTC
NA	TRBV6-4	NA	TRBJ2-3	CASSDSWANADTQYF	TGTGCCAGCAGTGACTCGTGGGCCAACGCAGATACGCAGTATTTT
NA	TRBV20-1	many	TRBJ2-7	CSASKAGGNYEQYF	TGCAGTGCTAGTAAGGCGGGCGGGAACTACGAGCAGTACTTC
TRBD2	TRBV7-2	many	TRBJ2-7	CASSPSGGSGGYEQYF	TGTGCCAGCAGCCCCTCGGGCGGGAGTGGGGGTTACGAGCAGTACTTC
NA	TRBV29-1	many	TRBJ1-1	CSVGVYEAFF	TGCAGCGTTGGAGTCTATGAAGCTTTCTTT
NA	TRBV21-1	many	TRBJ1-5	CASSKGPSWEGSNQPQHF	TGTGCCAGCAGCAAAGGCCCCAGTTGGGAGGGTAGCAATCAGCCCCAGCATTTT
NA	TRBV5-5	many	TRBJ2-7	CASSLGLGSYEQYF	TGTGCCAGCAGCTTGGGCCTAGGCTCCTACGAGCAGTACTTC
NA	TRBV2	many	TRBJ1-1	CASSDGDPLLDTEAFF	TGTGCCAGCAGTGATGGGGATCCCCTTTTGGACACTGAAGCTTTCTTT
TRBD1	TRBV4-1	few	TRBJ2-7	CASSQARQGPYEQYF	TGCGCCAGCAGCCAAGCCCGACAGGGGCCCTACGAGCAGTACTTC
TRBD1	TRBV6-5	many	TRBJ2-2	CASSFGQGLNTGELFF	TGTGCCAGCAGTTTCGGACAGGGCTTGAACACCGGGGAGCTGTTTTTT
TRBD2	TRBV25-1	NA	TRBJ2-1	CASIRRGASYNEQFF	TGTGCCAGCATCCGGCGGGGGGCCTCCTACAATGAGCAGTTCTTC
NA	TRBV14	few	TRBJ2-2	CASSQKNTGELFF	TGTGCCAGCAGCCAGAAGAACACCGGGGAGCTGTTTTTT
NA	TRBV7-2	many	TRBJ2-2	CASSPSAGGTGELFF	TGTGCCAGCAGCCCCAGTGCGGGCGGAACCGGGGAGCTGTTTTTT
TRBD1	TRBV2	many	TRBJ1-3	CASSAGGIGNTIYF	TGTGCCAGCAGTGCAGGGGGCATTGGAAACACCATATATTTT
NA	TRBV29-1	many	TRBJ2-5	CSVTGLQETQYF	TGCAGCGTTACGGGCCTCCAAGAGACCCAGTACTTC
NA	TRBV10-3	many	TRBJ2-1	CAISEAGANNEQFF	TGTGCCATCAGTGAGGCGGGGGCTAACAATGAGCAGTTCTTC
NA	TRBV18	many	TRBJ1-5	CASSPGHSNQPQHF	TGTGCCAGCTCACCAGGTCATAGCAATCAGCCCCAGCATTTT
TRBD2	TRBV11-2	many	TRBJ2-2	CASSSGLAGNTGELFF	TGTGCCAGCAGCTCGGGACTAGCGGGGAACACCGGGGAGCTGTTTTTT
TRBD1	TRBV19	NA	TRBJ1-2	CASSIGTGRIGGYTF	TGTGCCAGTAGTATCGGGACAGGGCGGATAGGTGGCTACACCTTC
TRBD1	TRBV27	many	TRBJ2-2	CASSLKAQGARTGELFF	TGTGCCAGCAGTTTAAAAGCGCAGGGGGCGAGGACCGGGGAGCTGTTTTTT
NA	TRBV29-1	few	TRBJ1-1	CSVDWGITEAFF	TGCAGCGTTGACTGGGGGATCACTGAAGCTTTCTTT
NA	TRBV28	many	TRBJ1-2	CASTLREEAYYGYTF	TGTGCCAGCACCCTTAGGGAGGAGGCCTATTATGGCTACACCTTC
TRBD1	TRBV12-3/TRBV12-4	many	TRBJ1-1	CASSSTGQGEAFF	TGTGCCAGCAGTTCTACCGGACAGGGGGAAGCTTTCTTT
TRBD1	TRBV6-2/TRBV6-3	many	TRBJ1-1	CASSWDREITEAFF	TGTGCCAGCAGTTGGGACAGGGAGATTACTGAAGCTTTCTTT
TRBD2	TRBV7-2	many	TRBJ2-7	CASSRLAGGSYEQYF	TGTGCCAGCAGCAGACTAGCGGGAGGTTCCTACGAGCAGTACTTC
NA	TRBV6-2/TRBV6-3	NA	TRBJ2-1	CASSQTRGYEQSF	TGTGCCAGCAGTCAGACTAGAGGCTATGAGCAGTCCTTC
TRBD1	TRBV5-4	few	TRBJ1-5	CASSFRGTQGASNQPQHF	TGTGCCAGCAGCTTTCGGGGAACGCAGGGGGCTAGCAATCAGCCCCAGCATTTT
TRBD2	TRBV29-1	many	TRBJ2-3	CSVVTLAGGGDTQYF	TGCAGCGTTGTCACCTTAGCGGGGGGTGGAGATACGCAGTATTTT
TRBD1	TRBV7-9	many	TRBJ1-6	CASSQAGTGPKEVHF	TGTGCCAGCAGCCAAGCCGGGACAGGCCCCAAGGAGGTCCACTTT
TRBD1	TRBV5-6	many	TRBJ2-3	CASSYGQGSDTQYF	TGTGCCAGCAGCTACGGACAGGGATCTGATACGCAGTATTTT
NA	TRBV7-2	many	TRBJ2-3	CASSFGRSTDTQYF	TGTGCCAGCAGCTTTGGCAGAAGCACAGATACGCAGTATTTT
TRBD2	TRBV7-2	many	TRBJ2-2	CASSLGGTSLGSGELFF	TGTGCCAGCAGCTTAGGAGGGACTAGCTTAGGTTCCGGGGAGCTGTTTTTT